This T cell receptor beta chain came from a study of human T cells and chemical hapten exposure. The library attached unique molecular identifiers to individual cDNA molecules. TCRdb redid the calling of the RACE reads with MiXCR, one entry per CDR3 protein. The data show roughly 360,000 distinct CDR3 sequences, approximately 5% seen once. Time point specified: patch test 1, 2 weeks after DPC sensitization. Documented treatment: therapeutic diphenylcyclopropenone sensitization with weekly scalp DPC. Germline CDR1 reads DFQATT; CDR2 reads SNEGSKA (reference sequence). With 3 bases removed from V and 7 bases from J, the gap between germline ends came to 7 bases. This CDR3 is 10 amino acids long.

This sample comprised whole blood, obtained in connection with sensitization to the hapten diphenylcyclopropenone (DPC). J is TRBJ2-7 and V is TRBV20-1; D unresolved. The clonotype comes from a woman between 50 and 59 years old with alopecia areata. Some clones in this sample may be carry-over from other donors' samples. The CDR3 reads CSARAEEQYF. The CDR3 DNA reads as TGCAGTGCTAGGGCGGAAGAGCAGTACTTC.